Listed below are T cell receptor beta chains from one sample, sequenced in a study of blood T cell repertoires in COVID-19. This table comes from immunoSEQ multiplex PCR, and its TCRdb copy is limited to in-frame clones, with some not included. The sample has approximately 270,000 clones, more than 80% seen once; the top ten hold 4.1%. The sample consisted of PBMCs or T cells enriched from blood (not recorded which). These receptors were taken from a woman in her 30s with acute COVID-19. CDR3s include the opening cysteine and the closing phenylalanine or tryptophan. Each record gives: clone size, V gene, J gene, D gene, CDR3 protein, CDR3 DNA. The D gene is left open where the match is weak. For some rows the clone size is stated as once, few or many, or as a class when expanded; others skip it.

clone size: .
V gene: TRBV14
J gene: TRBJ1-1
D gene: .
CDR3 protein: CASSLVANTEAFF
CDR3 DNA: TGTGCCAGCAGCCTCGTAGCGAACACTGAAGCTTTCTTT

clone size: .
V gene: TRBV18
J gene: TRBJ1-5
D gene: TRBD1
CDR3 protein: CASSPGTENQPQHF
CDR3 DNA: TGTGCCAGCTCACCAGGGACAGAGAATCAGCCCCAGCATTTT

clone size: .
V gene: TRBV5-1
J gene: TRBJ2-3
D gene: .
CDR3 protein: CASSLEDSSSTDTQYF
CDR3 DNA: TGCGCCAGCAGTCTGGAAGACAGTTCTAGCACAGATACGCAGTATTTT

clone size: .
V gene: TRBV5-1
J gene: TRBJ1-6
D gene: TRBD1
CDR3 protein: CASSFTSDREESPLHF
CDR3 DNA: TGCGCCAGCAGCTTCACATCGGACAGGGAAGAATCACCCCTCCACTTT

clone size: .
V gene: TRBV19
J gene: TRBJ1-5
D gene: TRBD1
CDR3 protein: CASSIGRTGGSYSNQPQHF
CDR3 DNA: TGTGCCAGTAGTATAGGTAGGACAGGGGGCTCTTATAGCAATCAGCCCCAGCATTTT

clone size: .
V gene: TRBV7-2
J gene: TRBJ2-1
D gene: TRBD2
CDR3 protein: CASSHPGLAVQFF
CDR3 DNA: TGTGCCAGCAGCCATCCTGGACTAGCCGTGCAGTTCTTC

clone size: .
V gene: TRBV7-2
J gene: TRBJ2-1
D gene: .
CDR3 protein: CASSLDGQYNEQFF
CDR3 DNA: TGTGCCAGCAGCTTGGACGGACAGTACAATGAGCAGTTCTTC

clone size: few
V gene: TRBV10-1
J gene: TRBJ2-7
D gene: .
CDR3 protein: CASSESVVGGREQYF
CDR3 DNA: TGCGCCAGCAGTGAGTCAGTGGTCGGAGGGCGCGAGCAGTACTTC

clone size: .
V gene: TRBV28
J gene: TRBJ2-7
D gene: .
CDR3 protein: CASSSGVHLLGSYEQYF
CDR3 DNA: TGTGCCAGCAGTTCGGGTGTACATCTCCTGGGCTCCTACGAGCAGTACTTC

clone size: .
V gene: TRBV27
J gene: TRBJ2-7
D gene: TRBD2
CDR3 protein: CASSFRLAGSYEQYF
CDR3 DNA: TGTGCCAGCAGTTTTAGACTAGCGGGGTCCTACGAGCAGTACTTC

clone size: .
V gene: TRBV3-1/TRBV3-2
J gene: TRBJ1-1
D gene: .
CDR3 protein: CASSQQGPEREAFF
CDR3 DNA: TGTGCCAGCAGCCAACAGGGTCCCGAACGGGAAGCTTTCTTT

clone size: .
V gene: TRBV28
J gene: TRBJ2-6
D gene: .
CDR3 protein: CATFEGANVLTF
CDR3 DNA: TGTGCCACCTTCGAGGGGGCCAACGTCCTGACTTTC

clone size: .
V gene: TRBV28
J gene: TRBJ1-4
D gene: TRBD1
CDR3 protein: CASSRRQGNEKLFF
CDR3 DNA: TGTGCCAGCAGTCGAAGACAGGGTAATGAAAAACTGTTTTTT

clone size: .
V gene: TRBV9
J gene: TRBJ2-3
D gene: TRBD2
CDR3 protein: CASSVEVDSGSSDTQYF
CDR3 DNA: TGTGCCAGCAGCGTAGAGGTGGATAGCGGGAGTTCGGATACGCAGTATTTT

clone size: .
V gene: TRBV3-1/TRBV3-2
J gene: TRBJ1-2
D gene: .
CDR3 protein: CASSSATSTAGFGYTF
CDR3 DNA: TGTGCCAGCAGCTCAGCCACCTCGACTGCAGGGTTTGGCTACACCTTC

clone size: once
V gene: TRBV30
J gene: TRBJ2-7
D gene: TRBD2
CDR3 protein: CAWSNSGSGYEQYF
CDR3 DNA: TGTGCCTGGAGTAATAGCGGGAGTGGGTACGAGCAGTACTTC

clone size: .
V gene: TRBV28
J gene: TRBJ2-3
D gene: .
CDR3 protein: CASSIGISTDTQYF
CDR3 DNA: TGTGCCAGCAGTATCGGGATTAGCACAGATACGCAGTATTTT

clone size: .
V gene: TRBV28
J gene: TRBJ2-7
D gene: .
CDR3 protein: CASSFTQALSYEQYF
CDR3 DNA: TGTGCCAGCAGTTTTACACAGGCCCTCTCCTACGAGCAGTACTTC

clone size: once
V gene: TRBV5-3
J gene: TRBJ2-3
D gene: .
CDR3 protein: CARSRTRGNPSTDTQYF
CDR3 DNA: TGTGCCAGAAGCCGCACTCGGGGGAACCCTAGCACAGATACGCAGTATTTT

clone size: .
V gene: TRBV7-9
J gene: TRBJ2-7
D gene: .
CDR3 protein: CASSVDRQTYEQYF
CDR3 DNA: TGTGCCAGCAGCGTAGACAGGCAAACCTACGAGCAGTACTTC

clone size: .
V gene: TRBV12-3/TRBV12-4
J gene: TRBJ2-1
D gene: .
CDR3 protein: CASRYSTGVEQFF
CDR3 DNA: TGTGCCAGCAGATACTCAACGGGAGTTGAGCAGTTCTTC

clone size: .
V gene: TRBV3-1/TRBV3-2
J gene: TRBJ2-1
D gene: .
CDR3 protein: CASSQPTGLNEQFF
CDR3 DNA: TGTGCCAGCAGCCAACCCACAGGGTTGAATGAGCAGTTCTTC

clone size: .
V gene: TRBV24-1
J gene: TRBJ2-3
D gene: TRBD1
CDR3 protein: CATSLGQNTDTQYF
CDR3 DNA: TGTGCCACCAGCCTGGGACAGAACACAGATACGCAGTATTTT

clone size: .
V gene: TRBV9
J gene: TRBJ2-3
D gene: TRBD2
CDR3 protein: CASSLREGIDTTDTQYF
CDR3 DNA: TGTGCCAGCAGCCTGAGGGAGGGCATTGACACGACAGATACGCAGTATTTT

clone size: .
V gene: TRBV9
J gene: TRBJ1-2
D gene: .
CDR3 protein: CASSPRGGIDYTF
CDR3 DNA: TGTGCCAGCAGCCCCCGGGGGGGGATCGACTACACCTTC

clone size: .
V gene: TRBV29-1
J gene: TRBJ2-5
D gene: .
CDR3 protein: CSVDGTRRGDQETQYF
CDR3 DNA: TGCAGCGTGGACGGAACGCGCAGGGGGGACCAAGAGACCCAGTACTTC

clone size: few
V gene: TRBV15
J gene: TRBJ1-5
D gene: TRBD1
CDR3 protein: CATSMTGTQPQHF
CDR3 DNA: TGTGCCACCAGCATGACAGGGACTCAGCCCCAGCATTTT

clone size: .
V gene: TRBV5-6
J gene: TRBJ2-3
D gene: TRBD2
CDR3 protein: CASWTSGTDTQYF
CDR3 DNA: TGTGCCAGCTGGACTAGCGGCACAGATACGCAGTATTTT

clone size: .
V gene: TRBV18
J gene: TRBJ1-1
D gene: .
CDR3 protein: CASSRQGNTEAFF
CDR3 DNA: TGTGCCAGCTCACGCCAGGGGAACACTGAAGCTTTCTTT

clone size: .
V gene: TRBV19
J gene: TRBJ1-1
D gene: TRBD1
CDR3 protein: CASSRGQANPKAFF
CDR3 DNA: TGTGCCAGTAGTAGGGGACAGGCCAACCCGAAAGCTTTCTTT

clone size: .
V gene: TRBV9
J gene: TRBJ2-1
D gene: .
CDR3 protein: CASSPYGGADEQFF
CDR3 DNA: TGTGCCAGCAGCCCCTATGGAGGGGCCGATGAGCAGTTCTTC

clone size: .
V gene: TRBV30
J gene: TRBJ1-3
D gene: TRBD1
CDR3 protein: CAWSGTRGPGNTIYF
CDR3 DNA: TGTGCCTGGAGTGGGACCAGGGGGCCTGGAAACACCATATATTTT

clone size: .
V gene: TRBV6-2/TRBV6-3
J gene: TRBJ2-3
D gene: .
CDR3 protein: CASSRPTPGADTQYF
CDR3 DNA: TGTGCCAGCAGTCGGCCTACACCCGGGGCAGATACGCAGTATTTT

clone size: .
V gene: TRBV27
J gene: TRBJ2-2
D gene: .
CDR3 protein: CASSLSAGGTGELFF
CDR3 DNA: TGTGCCAGCAGTTTATCGGCGGGTGGTACCGGGGAGCTGTTTTTT

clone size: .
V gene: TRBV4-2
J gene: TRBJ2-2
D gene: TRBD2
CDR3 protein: CASSKSSGSGNTGELFF
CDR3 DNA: TGTGCCAGCAGCAAGTCTAGCGGGAGCGGGAACACCGGGGAGCTGTTTTTT

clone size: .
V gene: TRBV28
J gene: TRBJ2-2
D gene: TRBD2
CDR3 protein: CASSSGLAGRSGELFF
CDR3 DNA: TGTGCCAGCAGTTCGGGACTAGCGGGGAGGAGCGGGGAGCTGTTTTTT

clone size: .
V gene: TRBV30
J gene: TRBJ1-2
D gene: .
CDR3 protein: CAWSVGGHYGYTF
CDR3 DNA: TGTGCCTGGAGTGTTGGGGGCCACTATGGCTACACCTTC

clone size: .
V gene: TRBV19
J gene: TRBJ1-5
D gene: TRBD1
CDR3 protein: CASSMGQGMSNQPQHF
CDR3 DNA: TGTGCCAGTAGTATGGGACAGGGGATGAGCAATCAGCCCCAGCATTTT

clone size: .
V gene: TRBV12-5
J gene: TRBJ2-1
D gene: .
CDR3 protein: CASGLPTDEQFF
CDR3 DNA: TGTGCTAGTGGTTTACCCACGGATGAGCAGTTCTTC

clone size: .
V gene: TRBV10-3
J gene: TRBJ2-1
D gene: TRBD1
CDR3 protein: CAISRQGSYNEQFF
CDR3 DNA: TGTGCCATCAGCCGACAGGGCTCCTACAATGAGCAGTTCTTC

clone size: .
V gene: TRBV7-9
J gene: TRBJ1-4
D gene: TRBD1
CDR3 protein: CASRKTGVATNEKLFF
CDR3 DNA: TGTGCCAGCAGGAAAACAGGGGTTGCAACTAATGAAAAACTGTTTTTT

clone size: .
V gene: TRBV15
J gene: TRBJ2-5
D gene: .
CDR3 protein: CATSRGADQETQYF
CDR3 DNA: TGTGCCACCAGCAGAGGAGCGGACCAAGAGACCCAGTACTTC

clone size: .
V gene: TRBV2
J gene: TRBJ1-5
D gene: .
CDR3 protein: CASSEGPRRGGNQPQHF
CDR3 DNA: TGTGCCAGCAGTGAAGGCCCACGCAGGGGAGGCAATCAGCCCCAGCATTTT

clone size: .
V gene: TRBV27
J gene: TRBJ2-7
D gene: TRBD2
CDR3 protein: CASSPLGTSSSEQYF
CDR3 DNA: TGTGCCAGCAGTCCACTCGGGACTAGCAGTTCCGAGCAGTACTTC

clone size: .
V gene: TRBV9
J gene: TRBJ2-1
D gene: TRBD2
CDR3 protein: CASSEDSGRADEQFF
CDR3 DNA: TGTGCCAGCAGCGAGGATAGCGGGAGAGCGGATGAGCAGTTCTTC

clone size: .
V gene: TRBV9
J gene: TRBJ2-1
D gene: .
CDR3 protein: CASSDQGNHEQFF
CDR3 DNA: TGTGCCAGCAGCGATCAGGGAAACCATGAGCAGTTCTTC

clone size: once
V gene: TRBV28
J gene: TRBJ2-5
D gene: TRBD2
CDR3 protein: CASSLPLAGVRETQYF
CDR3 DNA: TGTGCCAGCAGTTTACCACTAGCGGGAGTGAGAGAGACCCAGTACTTC

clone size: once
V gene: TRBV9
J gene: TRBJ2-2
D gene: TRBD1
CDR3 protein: CASSFGDRGSTTGELFF
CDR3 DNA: TGTGCCAGCAGCTTCGGGGACAGGGGGTCTACTACCGGGGAGCTGTTTTTT

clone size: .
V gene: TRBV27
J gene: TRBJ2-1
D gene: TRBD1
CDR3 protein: CASTRTGSENEQFF
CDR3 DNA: TGTGCCAGCACCAGGACAGGGTCGGAGAATGAGCAGTTCTTC

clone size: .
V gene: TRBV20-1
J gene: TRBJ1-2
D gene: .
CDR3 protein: CSASYREKYGYTF
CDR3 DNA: TGCAGTGCTAGTTACAGGGAGAAGTATGGCTACACCTTC

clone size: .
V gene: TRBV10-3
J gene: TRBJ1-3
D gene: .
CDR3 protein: CAISEGWGGDSGNTIYF
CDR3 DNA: TGTGCCATCAGTGAGGGGTGGGGCGGCGACTCTGGAAACACCATATATTTT

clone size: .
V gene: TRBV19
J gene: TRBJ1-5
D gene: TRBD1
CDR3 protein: CASGDRDNQPQHF
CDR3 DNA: TGTGCCAGTGGGGACAGGGACAATCAGCCCCAGCATTTT

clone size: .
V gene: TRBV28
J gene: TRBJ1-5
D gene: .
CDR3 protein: CASSPPHSGGVGQPQHF
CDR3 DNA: TGTGCCAGCAGTCCACCACATTCGGGGGGGGTAGGGCAGCCCCAGCATTTT

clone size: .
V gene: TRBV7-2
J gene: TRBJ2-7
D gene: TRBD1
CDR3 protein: CASSGGQGAHEQYF
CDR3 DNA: TGTGCCAGCAGCGGGGGACAGGGGGCCCACGAGCAGTACTTC

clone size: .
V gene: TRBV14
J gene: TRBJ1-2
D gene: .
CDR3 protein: CASSQDSRAYGYTF
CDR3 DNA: TGTGCCAGCAGCCAAGATTCCAGGGCGTATGGCTACACCTTC

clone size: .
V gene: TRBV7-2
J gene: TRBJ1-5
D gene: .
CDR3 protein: CASSSEGGQPQHF
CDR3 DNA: TGTGCCAGCAGCTCGGAGGGCGGTCAGCCCCAGCATTTT

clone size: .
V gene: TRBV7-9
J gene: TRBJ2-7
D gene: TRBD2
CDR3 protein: CAIDQPKGLAGGSRYEQYF
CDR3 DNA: TGTGCCATCGACCAACCCAAGGGACTAGCGGGAGGAAGTCGCTACGAGCAGTACTTC